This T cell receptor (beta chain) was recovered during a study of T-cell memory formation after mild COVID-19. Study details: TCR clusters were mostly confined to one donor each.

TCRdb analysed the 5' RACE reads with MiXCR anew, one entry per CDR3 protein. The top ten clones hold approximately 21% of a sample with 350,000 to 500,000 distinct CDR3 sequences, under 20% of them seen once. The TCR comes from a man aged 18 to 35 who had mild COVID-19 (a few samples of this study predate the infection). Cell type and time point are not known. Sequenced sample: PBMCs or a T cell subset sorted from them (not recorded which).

In DNA form, the CDR3 reads TGTGCCAGCAGAACCCCGCCCAGGAACACTGAAGCTTTCTTT. This translates into CASRTPPRNTEAFF. This rearrangement joins TRBV6-2 or TRBV6-3 to TRBJ1-1, with no clear D. The CDR3 is 14 residues long. Germline CDR1 MNHEY, CDR2 SVGEGT. Trimming removed 6 bases from V and 1 base from J, with 12 bases in between.